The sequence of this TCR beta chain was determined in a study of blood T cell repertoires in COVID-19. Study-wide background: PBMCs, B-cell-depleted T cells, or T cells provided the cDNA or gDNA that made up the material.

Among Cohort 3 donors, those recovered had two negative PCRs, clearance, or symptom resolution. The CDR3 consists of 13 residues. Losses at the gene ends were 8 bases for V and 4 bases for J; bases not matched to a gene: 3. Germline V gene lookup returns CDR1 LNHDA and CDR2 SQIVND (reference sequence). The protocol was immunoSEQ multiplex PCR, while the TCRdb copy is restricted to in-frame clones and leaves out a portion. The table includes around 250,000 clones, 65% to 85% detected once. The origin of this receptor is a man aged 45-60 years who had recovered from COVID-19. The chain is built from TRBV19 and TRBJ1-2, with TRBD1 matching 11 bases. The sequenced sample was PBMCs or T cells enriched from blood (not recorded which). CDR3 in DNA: TGTGCCAGTCGGGACAGGGGGACCTATGGCTACACCTTC. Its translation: CASRDRGTYGYTF.